The next 18 T cell receptor beta chains were all read from a single sample in a study of blood T cell repertoires in COVID-19. Sequencing used immunoSEQ multiplex PCR; TCRdb keeps in-frame clones, though not all of them. The sample yields over 300,000 clones, about 88% seen once. Sequencing was carried out using PBMCs or T cells enriched from blood (not recorded which). These receptors all come from a woman in her thirties or forties who had recovered from COVID-19.

The sample holds a few counts of this clone. In DNA form, the CDR3 reads TGTGCCAGCAGCTTAAGAGGGAGGGCCTACGAGCAGTACTTC. Amino acids: CASSLRGRAYEQYF. The genes are TRBV7-6 and TRBJ2-7; 7 bases map to TRBD2. Trimming took 2 bases from V and 2 from J; bases not matched to a gene: 3. CDR1 and CDR2 (germline): SGHVS, FNYEAQ. CDR3 size: 14 residues. Supplemented by reference TRBV7-6 and TRBJ2-7, the full variable domain reads GAGVSQSPRYKVTKRGQDVALRCDPISGHVSLYWYRQALGQGPEFLTYFNYEAQQDKSGLPNDRFSAERPEGSISTLTIQRTEQRDSAMYRCASSLRGRAYEQYFGPGTRLTVT.

The chain uses TRBV13 and TRBJ2-1, with TRBD2 identical over 10 bases. In germline, CDR1 is PRHDT, CDR2 FYEKMQ (reference sequence). V dropped 5 bases and J dropped 6; count of bases not matched to a gene: 7. The CDR3 length is 15 residues. The CDR3 loop reads CASSDLAGVGNEQFF. CDR3 DNA sequence: TGTGCCAGCAGCGACCTAGCGGGGGTTGGCAATGAGCAGTTCTTC.

The gene calls are TRBV12-1 and TRBJ2-3; the D segment call TRBD2 is taken from the table without a DNA check. TRBV12-1 is listed as a pseudogene. The CDR3 spans 17 residues. The CDR3 protein is CASSFGLAGVSTDTQYF. For the CDR3, the DNA is TGTGCCAGCAGCTTTGGACTAGCGGGGGTCAGCACAGATACGCAGTATTTT.

The CDR3 spells CAWSVQQGTQPQHF. The CDR3 DNA reads as TGTGCCTGGAGTGTACAACAGGGGACGCAGCCCCAGCATTTT. The rearrangement uses TRBV30 and TRBJ1-5, with 7 bases that match TRBD1. The CDR3 has 14 residues. CDR1 is GTSNPN, CDR2 SVGIG, per germline (reference sequence). The J segment lost 7 bases and the V segment lost 0 bases, leaving 6 bases of the junction unmatched.

This chain joins TRBV2 and TRBJ2-2; 10 nucleotides agree with TRBD1. The CDR3 is 15 residues long. Germline CDR1 SNHLY, CDR2 FYNNEI. Trimming took 5 bases from V and 3 from J; bases not matched to a gene: 3. The CDR3 loop is CASSKTGGDTGELFF. The CDR3 bases are TGTGCCAGCAGTAAGACAGGGGGCGACACCGGGGAGCTGTTTTTT.

The rearrangement links TRBV18 to TRBJ1-1; D uncertain. Germline V gives CDR1 KGHSH, CDR2 LQKENI. This CDR3 region has 15 residues. V lost 6 bases and J 3 bases, leaving 17 bases between the germline ends. Here the CDR3 DNA reads TGTGCCAGCTCCCACGGGATGAGGCTGGACACTGAAGCTTTCTTT. It translates to CASSHGMRLDTEAFF.

The chain joins TRBV11-3 to TRBJ2-1; 9 bases fit TRBD1. The CDR3 extends over 15 amino acids. The germline CDR1 and CDR2 sequences are SGHNT and YENEEA. Trimming at V came to 6 bases and at J to 7 bases, leaving 10 bases not matched to a gene. CDR3 in amino acids: CASRTGTGNQNEQFF. CDR3 coding DNA: TGTGCCAGCAGGACAGGGACAGGGAATCAAAATGAGCAGTTCTTC.

The chain has TRBV4-1 and TRBJ2-1; 10 nucleotides match TRBD1. Germline CDR1 reads MGHRA; CDR2 reads YSYEKL. Germline trimming cut 3 bases from V and 7 bases from J; bases unmatched to any gene: 9. This CDR3 has 16 amino acids. CDR3 nucleotide sequence: TGCGCCAGCAGCCAGCGGGGGACAGGGGCCCCTAATGAGCAGTTCTTC. This gives the protein CASSQRGTGAPNEQFF.

This sequence joins TRBV4-3 and TRBJ2-1; D ambiguous. There are 16 residues in the CDR3. Germline V gene sequence: CDR1 LGHNA, CDR2 YSLEER. V was clipped by 0 bases and J by 4 bases, with 13 bases between them. The CDR3 DNA reads as TGCGCCAGCAGCCAAGATCGAGAACTCCGATACAATGAGCAGTTCTTC. Translating it yields CASSQDRELRYNEQFF.

V gene TRBV2 combines with J gene TRBJ2-7; D ambiguous. This CDR3 contains 14 residues. Trimming pared 3 bases from V and 7 bases from J, leaving 16 bases between. CDR1 and CDR2 from the germline V gene are SNHLY and FYNNEI. DNA for the CDR3: TGTGCCAGCAGTGAGCGGAGTGGGTTTGAAGAGCAGTACTTC. It specifies CASSERSGFEEQYF.

This clone came up a few times. The CDR3 spells CASGGSTADTQYF. The CDR3 DNA reads as TGTGCCAGCGGCGGGAGTACCGCAGATACGCAGTATTTT. This chain uses TRBV2 with TRBJ2-3, with 7 bases matching TRBD2. Germline CDR1 SNHLY, CDR2 FYNNEI. The trim removed 8 bases at V and 4 bases at J, leaving 6 bases unmatched. The CDR3 contains 13 residues.

The chain carries TRBV4-3 and TRBJ1-1, with TRBD1 matching over 7 bases. Germline V CDR1 and CDR2: LGHNA, YSLEER. The CDR3 is made up of 14 amino acids. V lost 8 bases, J lost 2 bases, and 8 bases stayed unmatched. The CDR3 reads CASSAGTVNTEAFF. The CDR3 nucleotides are TGCGCCAGCTCTGCCGGGACAGTAAACACTGAAGCTTTCTTT.

V and J are TRBV28 and TRBJ2-7; possible D gene TRBD2, 5 bases. V lost 5 bases and J lost 5, with 19 bases in between. There are 15 residues in the CDR3. From germline, CDR1 is MDHEN and CDR2 SYDVKM. The CDR3 loop reads CASSGQGLVGDEQYF. The CDR3 DNA is TGTGCCAGCAGTGGCCAAGGACTCGTGGGCGACGAGCAGTACTTC. Using reference TRBV28 and TRBJ2-7 for the parts outside the CDR3, the full variable domain is DVKVTQSSRYLVKRTGEKVFLECVQDMDHENMFWYRQDPGLGLRLIYFSYDVKMKEKGDIPEGYSVSREKKERFSLILESASTNQTSMYLCASSGQGLVGDEQYFGPGTRLTVT.

This chain links TRBV27 with TRBJ1-2; TRBD1 matches 10 bases. The CDR3 sequence is 16 residues long. V lost 4 bases and J lost 5; bases outside the gene matches: 10. The germline V gene has CDR1 MNHEY and CDR2 SMNVEV (reference sequence). This CDR3 is CASSSLSGQGLYGYTF. DNA of the CDR3: TGTGCCAGCAGTTCACTCTCGGGACAGGGGTTATATGGCTACACCTTC.

The CDR3 sequence: CASSSIGDAWETQYF. The CDR3 nucleotides are TGTGCCAGCAGCTCAATCGGGGATGCATGGGAGACCCAGTACTTC. The chain is built from TRBV11-3 and TRBJ2-5; D may be TRBD2 (5 bases). The CDR3 sequence is 15 residues long. In germline, CDR1 is SGHNT, CDR2 YENEEA. V dropped 4 bases and J dropped 5 bases, with 17 bases sitting between them.

CDR3 protein: CASSADSGREQYF. The CDR3 coding sequence is TGTGCCAGCAGTGCTGACAGCGGGAGGGAGCAGTACTTC. This chain joins TRBV2 and TRBJ2-7; TRBD2 matches at 9 bases. The CDR3 has 13 residues. Germline values: CDR1 SNHLY, CDR2 FYNNEI. Trimming cost V 4 bases and J 7 bases; bases outside gene matches: 5. Combining the CDR3 with reference TRBV2 and TRBJ2-7 gives the whole variable domain EPEVTQTPSHQVTQMGQEVILRCVPISNHLYFYWYRQILGQKVEFLVSFYNNEISEKSEIFDDQFSVERPDGSNFTLKIRSTKLEDSAMYFCASSADSGREQYFGPGTRLTVT.

This rearrangement joins TRBV6-5 to TRBJ2-5; 8 bases line up with TRBD2. After removal of 6 bases from V and 7 bases from J, the junction contained 10 bases not matched to a gene. Germline V gene lookup returns CDR1 MNHEY and CDR2 SVGAGI. The CDR3 length is 14 residues. The CDR3 DNA is TGTGCCAGCAGAATAGGGACTAGTACCTTGACCCAGTACTTC. It specifies CASRIGTSTLTQYF.

The V gene is TRBV11-2, the J gene TRBJ1-2; no firm D call. The germline V and J ends were trimmed by 1 base and 4 bases, with 10 bases remaining between them. Germline lookup yields CDR1 SGHAT and CDR2 FQNNGV. CDR3 length equals 14 residues. CDR3 sequence (DNA): TGTGCCAGCAGCTTAGCGTGGGCGAGCTATGGCTACACCTTC. Translating it yields CASSLAWASYGYTF.